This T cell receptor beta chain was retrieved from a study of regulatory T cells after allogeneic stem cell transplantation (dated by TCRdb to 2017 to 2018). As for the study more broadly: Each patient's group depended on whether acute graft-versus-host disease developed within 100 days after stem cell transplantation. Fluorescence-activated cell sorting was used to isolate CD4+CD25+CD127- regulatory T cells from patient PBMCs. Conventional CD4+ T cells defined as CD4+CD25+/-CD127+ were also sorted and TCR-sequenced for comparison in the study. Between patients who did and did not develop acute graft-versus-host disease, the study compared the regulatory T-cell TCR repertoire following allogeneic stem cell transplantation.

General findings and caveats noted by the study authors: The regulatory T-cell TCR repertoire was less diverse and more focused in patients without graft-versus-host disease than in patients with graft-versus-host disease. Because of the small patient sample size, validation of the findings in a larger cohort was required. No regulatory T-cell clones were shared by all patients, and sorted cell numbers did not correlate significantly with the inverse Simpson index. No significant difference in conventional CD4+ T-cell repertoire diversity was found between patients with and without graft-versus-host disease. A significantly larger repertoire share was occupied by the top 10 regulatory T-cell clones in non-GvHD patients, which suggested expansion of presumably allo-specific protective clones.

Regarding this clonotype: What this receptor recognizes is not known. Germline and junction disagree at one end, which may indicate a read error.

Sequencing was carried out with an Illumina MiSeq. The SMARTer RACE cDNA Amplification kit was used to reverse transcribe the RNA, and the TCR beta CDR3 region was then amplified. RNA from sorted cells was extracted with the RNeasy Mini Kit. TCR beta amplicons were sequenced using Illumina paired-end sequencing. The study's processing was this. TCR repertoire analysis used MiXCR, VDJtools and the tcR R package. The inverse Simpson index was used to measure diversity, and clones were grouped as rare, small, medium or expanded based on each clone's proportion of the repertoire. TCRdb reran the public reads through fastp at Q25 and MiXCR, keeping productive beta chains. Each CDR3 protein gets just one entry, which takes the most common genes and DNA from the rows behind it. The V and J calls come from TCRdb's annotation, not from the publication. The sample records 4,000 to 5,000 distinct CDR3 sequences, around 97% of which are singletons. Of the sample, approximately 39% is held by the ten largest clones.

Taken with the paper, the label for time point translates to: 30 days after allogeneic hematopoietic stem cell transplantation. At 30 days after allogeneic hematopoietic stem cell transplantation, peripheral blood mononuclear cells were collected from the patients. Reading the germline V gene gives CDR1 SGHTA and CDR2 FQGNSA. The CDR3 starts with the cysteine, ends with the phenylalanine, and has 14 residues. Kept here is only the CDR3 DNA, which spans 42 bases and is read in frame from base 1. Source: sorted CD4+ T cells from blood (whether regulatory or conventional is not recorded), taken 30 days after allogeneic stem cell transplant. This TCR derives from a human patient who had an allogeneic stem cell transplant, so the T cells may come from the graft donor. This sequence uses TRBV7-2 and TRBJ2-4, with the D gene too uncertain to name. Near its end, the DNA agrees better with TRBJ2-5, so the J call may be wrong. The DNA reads TGCGCTGGCAGCTTCGGCGGAGCCAAAAAGACCCAGTACTTC. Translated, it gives CAGSFGGAKKTQYF.